The present T cell receptor (beta chain) was sequenced within a study of Graves' ophthalmopathy and Graves' hyperthyroidism. This clonotype was observed many times. The study amplified TCR beta CDR3 regions using RNA transcripts. HTBI primers were employed in first-round RT-PCR, then a second-round multiplex PCR followed. TCRdb re-called the multiplex PCR reads with MiXCR, one entry per CDR3 protein. The sample holds 500,000 to 700,000 distinct CDR3 sequences, 22% seen once. Germline V CDR1 and CDR2: SGHVS, FNYEAQ. Trimming took 2 bases from V and 11 from J, leaving 16 bases between them. The CDR3 extends over 14 amino acids.

This sequence originates from a young woman with stable Graves' hyperthyroidism. Some clones in this sample may be carry-over from other donors' samples. Sequencing used peripheral blood. The genes are TRBV7-6 and TRBJ1-5, with no clear D. This CDR3 is CASSLNPLAPAQHF. In nucleotides, the CDR3 is TGTGCCAGCAGCTTAAACCCGCTTGCCCCGGCCCAGCATTTT.